This T cell receptor (beta chain) was recorded in a study of CXCR3-negative and CXCR3-positive naive CD8 T cells. Turning to this clonotype: Its antigen is not known.

Germline V lookup: CDR1 SGHVS, CDR2 FNYEAQ. The CDR3 is 13 amino acids. General study findings and limits: TRB CDR3 properties indicated TCR strength, while surface CD5 was similar across naive subsets. TRB CDR3 hydrophobicity was greater in CXCR3-positive naive cells than in CXCR3-negative naive cells. Cryopreserved cells showed partially decreased CXCR3 expression, and most assays used fresh PBMCs.

With UMI labels, 5' RACE was used to prepare the TRB cDNA libraries. TCRdb re-called the 5' RACE reads; every CDR3 protein appears as one record, without DNA. The sample shows over 70,000 distinct CDR3 sequences, and approximately 0.53% sits with its ten largest clones. The TCR originated in a human donor in good health. Some clones in this sample may be carry-over from other donors' samples. Sequenced input: naive CXCR3+ CD8+ T cells from blood. Documented subset: CD45RO-CCR7+CD27+CD95- naive CD8+ T cells expressing CXCR3 (TNR3+). This rearrangement joins TRBV7-6 to TRBJ2-5. CDR3 sequence: CASSFLIQETQYF.